This TCR beta chain was sequenced for a study of T cell responses to AZD1222 COVID-19 vaccine. The CDR3 extends over 13 amino acids. CDR1 and CDR2 from the germline V gene are GTSNPN and SVGIG (reference sequence). V was cut by 7 bases and J by 1 base, with 13 bases left in between. On this clone itself: What it recognizes is unknown.

Libraries were prepared by immunoSEQ multiplex PCR; TCRdb keeps only in-frame clonotypes and omits some of them. The top ten clones hold 6.9% of a sample with around 140,000 clones, 90% of them seen once. General study results and limits: Of spike-specific TCRs, nearly half reportedly target regions left unmutated in variants.

The receptor's source is an adult in good health. Sequencing was performed on peripheral blood, taken on day 0 of AZD1222 vaccination. V gene TRBV30 combines with J gene TRBJ1-1; D is possibly TRBD1 (6 bases). The CDR3 spells CASRTVRNTEAFF. The CDR3 bases are TGTGCCTCCCGGACAGTCAGGAACACTGAAGCTTTCTTT.